The 32 T cell receptor beta chains below all came from one sample that was sequenced in a study of T cell responses to AZD1222 COVID-19 vaccine. TCRdb's table, derived via immunoSEQ multiplex PCR, lists solely in-frame clones and lacks some. This sample has 150,000 to 200,000 clones; about 91% occur once, and the top ten carry roughly 12%. The sequences come from peripheral blood, collected 28 days after the second AZD1222 dose. These receptors were taken from an adult who received the AZD1222 COVID-19 vaccine.

This rearrangement joins TRBV18 to TRBJ1-1, with TRBD1 identical over 8 bases. This CDR3 region has 16 residues. The trim removed 3 bases at V and 1 base at J, leaving 7 bases unmatched. Germline V gene data show CDR1 as KGHSH and CDR2 as LQKENI. CDR3 bases: TGTGCCAGCTCACCTCTACAGGGGGACGGGAACACTGAAGCTTTCTTT. Its protein is CASSPLQGDGNTEAFF.

This clone has only a few counts. The rearrangement joins TRBV4-2 to TRBJ2-7, with D unclear. Germline V lookup: CDR1 LGHNA, CDR2 YNFKEQ. The V end was cut by 0 bases, the J end by 9 bases, with 6 bases between. The CDR3 length is 11 residues. CDR3: CASSQENRQYF. The CDR3 DNA sequence: TGTGCCAGCAGCCAAGAAAATCGGCAGTACTTC.

This clone was found once. The gene calls are TRBV6-1 and TRBJ2-5; 10 bases are a match to TRBD2. With 3 bases clipped from V and 2 bases from J, the junction kept 12 bases outside the gene matches. From germline, CDR1 is MNHNS and CDR2 SASEGT. The CDR3 is 18 residues long. In DNA form, the CDR3 reads TGTGCCAGCAGTGACCTAGCGGGGGCCCCCAGAGGACAAGAGACCCAGTACTTC. Encoded protein: CASSDLAGAPRGQETQYF.

V gene TRBV9 combines with J gene TRBJ2-7; 8 bases agree with TRBD1. The CDR3 has 15 residues. Germline trimming cut 4 bases from V and 3 bases from J; bases unmatched to any gene: 9. Germline-derived CDR1 and CDR2 are SGDLS and YYNGEE. The CDR3 nucleotides are TGTGCCAGCAGCCTGGGGCCAGGGGGCGGCTACGAGCAGTACTTC. Translated, it gives CASSLGPGGGYEQYF.

The chain is built from TRBV19 and TRBJ1-1, with TRBD1 matching 7 bases. The germline V gene has CDR1 LNHDA and CDR2 SQIVND (reference sequence). This CDR3 region has 14 residues. Germline trimming cut 5 bases from V and 6 bases from J; bases unmatched to any gene: 9. The CDR3 loop reads CASSANRGSAEAFF. The CDR3 DNA follows: TGTGCCAGTAGTGCGAACAGGGGTTCGGCTGAAGCTTTCTTT. Looking up the rest from reference TRBV19 and TRBJ1-1 gives the full variable domain: DGGITQSPKYLFRKEGQNVTLSCEQNLNHDAMYWYRQDPGQGLRLIYYSQIVNDFQKGDIAEGYSVSREKKESFPLTVTSAQKNPTAFYLCASSANRGSAEAFFGQGTRLTVV.

V gene TRBV5-4 combines with J gene TRBJ1-2, with D possibly TRBD1 on 6 matching bases. Germline CDR1 and CDR2: SGHNT and YYREEE (reference sequence). V lost 0 bases and J lost 0, with 12 bases in between. The CDR3 consists of 16 residues. In nucleotides, the CDR3 is TGTGCCAGCAGCTTGGGGGGGGACATCGCTAACTATGGCTACACCTTC. Amino acids: CASSLGGDIANYGYTF.

This rearrangement joins TRBV4-1 to TRBJ1-2; D call uncertain. Germline CDR1 reads MGHRA; CDR2 reads YSYEKL. V gave up 4 bases and J gave up 7 bases, with 19 bases separating them. This CDR3 contains 15 residues. The CDR3 nucleotides read TGCGCCAGCAGCCCGGGTCCTGGGAGGACGGCTGGCTACACCTTC. This encodes CASSPGPGRTAGYTF.

The chain links TRBV13 to TRBJ2-7, with a possible D match to TRBD2 (7 bases). V lost 5 bases, J lost 0 bases, and 11 bases lay in between. Germline loops: CDR1 PRHDT, CDR2 FYEKMQ (reference sequence). The CDR3 is made up of 14 amino acids. The CDR3 DNA sequence: TGTGCCAGCAGCCTAAGGGGGGGCTCCTACGAGCAGTACTTC. This gives the protein CASSLRGGSYEQYF. The full variable domain, rest sourced from reference TRBV13 and TRBJ2-7, is AAGVIQSPRHLIKEKRETATLKCYPIPRHDTVYWYQQGPGQDPQFLISFYEKMQSDKGSIPDRFSAQQFSDYHSELNMSSLELGDSALYFCASSLRGGSYEQYFGPGTRLTVT.

The chain joins TRBV5-1 to TRBJ1-4; perhaps TRBD1 as D (6 bases). The CDR3 contains 14 residues. Per the germline V gene, CDR1 is SGHRS and CDR2 is YFSETQ. Trimming took 3 bases from V and 7 from J, leaving 13 bases between them. CDR3 in DNA: TGCGCCAGCAGCTCGGGAGACAGGATTGAAAAACTGTTTTTT. Translated, it gives CASSSGDRIEKLFF. The variable domain in full, with the rest retrieved from reference TRBV5-1 and TRBJ1-4, is KAGVTQTPRYLIKTRGQQVTLSCSPISGHRSVSWYQQTPGQGLQFLFEYFSETQRNKGNFPGRFSGRQFSNSRSEMNVSTLELGDSALYLCASSSGDRIEKLFFGSGTQLSVL.

This chain links TRBV7-2 with TRBJ2-5, with TRBD2 matching 8 bases. With 7 bases clipped from V and 5 bases from J, the junction kept 12 bases outside the gene matches. This CDR3 has 15 residues. Germline CDR1 reads SGHTA; CDR2 reads FQGNSA. For the CDR3, the DNA is TGTGCCAGCACCCTTAGCGGGGAGGGCTGGGAGACCCAGTACTTC. It encodes CASTLSGEGWETQYF.

The chain is built from TRBV7-2 and TRBJ2-1; 8 bases line up with TRBD2. Germline CDR1 and CDR2: SGHTA and FQGNSA. V shed 5 bases, J shed 13 bases, and the junction held 4 bases outside the gene matches. CDR3 length: 11 residues. The CDR3 reads CASSAGGPQFF. The DNA for the CDR3 is TGTGCCAGCAGCGCGGGGGGACCCCAGTTCTTC.

The chain carries TRBV5-1 and TRBJ2-3, with 10 positions matching TRBD2. The trim removed 2 bases at V and 2 bases at J, leaving 5 bases unmatched. Germline V gene sequence: CDR1 SGHRS, CDR2 YFSETQ. The CDR3 consists of 16 residues. In DNA form, the CDR3 reads TGCGCCAGCAGCTTCGGACTAGCGGTGTCCACAGATACGCAGTATTTT. It encodes CASSFGLAVSTDTQYF.

The gene calls are TRBV7-6 and TRBJ2-3; a weak D match, TRBD1 (5 bases). With 1 base removed from V and 0 bases from J, the gap between germline ends came to 11 bases. There are 16 residues in the CDR3. Per the germline V gene, CDR1 is SGHVS and CDR2 is FNYEAQ. CDR3 residues: CASSLGAGSSTDTQYF. The CDR3 DNA sequence: TGTGCCAGCAGCTTAGGTGCAGGGTCTAGCACAGATACGCAGTATTTT. Together with reference TRBV7-6 and TRBJ2-3, the CDR3 gives the full variable domain: GAGVSQSPRYKVTKRGQDVALRCDPISGHVSLYWYRQALGQGPEFLTYFNYEAQQDKSGLPNDRFSAERPEGSISTLTIQRTEQRDSAMYRCASSLGAGSSTDTQYFGPGTRLTVL.

This chain joins TRBV5-4 and TRBJ2-3; no clear D gene. The CDR3 length is 14 residues. The germline V and J ends were trimmed by 0 bases and 0 bases, with 5 bases remaining between them. The germline V gene encodes CDR1 SGHNT and CDR2 YYREEE (reference sequence). Written as DNA, the CDR3 is TGTGCCAGCAGCTTGGGAGCTAGCACAGATACGCAGTATTTT. It codes for CASSLGASTDTQYF.

J is TRBJ2-3 and V is TRBV5-1, with 16 positions matching TRBD2. The CDR3 has 19 residues. The J segment lost 0 bases and the V segment lost 2 bases, leaving 6 bases of the junction unmatched. Germline CDR1 SGHRS, CDR2 YFSETQ. The CDR3 region is CASSFPGLAGGQSTDTQYF. The CDR3 coding sequence is TGCGCCAGCAGCTTTCCGGGACTAGCGGGGGGGCAGAGCACAGATACGCAGTATTTT.

The chain employs TRBV5-1 and TRBJ2-2, with 9 bases identical to TRBD1. The ends lost 1 base at V and 2 bases at J; junction bases unmatched: 3. Germline loops: CDR1 SGHRS, CDR2 YFSETQ. The CDR3 has 16 amino acids. The CDR3 spells CASSLYTGGNTGELFF. The DNA for the CDR3 is TGCGCCAGCAGCTTGTACACAGGGGGCAACACCGGGGAGCTGTTTTTT. Based on the CDR3 plus reference TRBV5-1 and TRBJ2-2, the full variable domain is KAGVTQTPRYLIKTRGQQVTLSCSPISGHRSVSWYQQTPGQGLQFLFEYFSETQRNKGNFPGRFSGRQFSNSRSEMNVSTLELGDSALYLCASSLYTGGNTGELFFGEGSRLTVL.

The V and J genes are TRBV30 and TRBJ1-5; D might be TRBD1 (6 bases). CDR3 size: 13 residues. V gave up 1 base and J gave up 8 bases, with 12 bases separating them. Germline V gene lookup returns CDR1 GTSNPN and CDR2 SVGIG (reference sequence). The CDR3 DNA follows: TGTGCCTGGAGTGGCAGGGGTACGGAGCCCCAGCATTTT. Its translation is CAWSGRGTEPQHF. Based on the CDR3 plus reference TRBV30 and TRBJ1-5, the full variable domain is SQTIHQWPATLVQPVGSPLSLECTVEGTSNPNLYWYRQAAGRGLQLLFYSVGIGQISSEVPQNLSASRPQDRQFILSSKKLLLSDSGFYLCAWSGRGTEPQHFGDGTRLSIL.

J is TRBJ2-7 and V is TRBV5-4; the D gene is possibly TRBD2 (7 bases). Germline loops: CDR1 SGHNT, CDR2 YYREEE (reference sequence). This CDR3 is 15 amino acids long. V gave up 4 bases and J gave up 1 base, with 15 bases separating them. CDR3 sequence: CASSTEGGRSYEQYF. The CDR3 coding sequence is TGTGCCAGCAGCACCGAGGGGGGGCGATCCTACGAGCAGTACTTC.

This clone was detected once. The genes are TRBV28 and TRBJ1-5, with D tentatively TRBD1 (5 bases). Germline V CDR1 and CDR2: MDHEN, SYDVKM. The CDR3 runs to 15 residues. The V gene lost 2 bases and the J gene lost 0 bases, with 8 bases spanning the gap. CDR3 in DNA: TGTGCCAGCAGTTTAATGGGGGATAGCAATCAGCCCCAGCATTTT. Its translation: CASSLMGDSNQPQHF.

This chain's CDR3 is CASSLGAAPRGTEAFF. The CDR3 DNA sequence: TGTGCCAGCAGTTTAGGGGCAGCCCCCCGGGGCACTGAAGCTTTCTTT. J is TRBJ1-1 and V is TRBV27; a possible D gene is TRBD1 (5 bases). Germline CDR1 and CDR2: MNHEY and SMNVEV (reference sequence). The CDR3 covers 16 residues. V dropped 2 bases and J dropped 4 bases, with 17 bases sitting between them.

The J gene is TRBJ2-1, the V gene TRBV5-4; D unresolved. The germline V and J ends were trimmed by 4 bases and 4 bases, with 9 bases remaining between them. The CDR3 runs 13 residues. Germline CDR1 SGHNT, CDR2 YYREEE (reference sequence). The CDR3 sequence: CASSPGPYNEQFF. As DNA, the CDR3 is TGTGCCAGCAGCCCTGGGCCGTACAATGAGCAGTTCTTC.

The V call is TRBV7-2, the J call TRBJ2-1; 7 positions match TRBD1. CDR3 length: 17 residues. J lost 4 bases, V lost 1 base, and 10 bases had no gene match. The V gene's germline CDR1 is SGHTA and CDR2 FQGNSA. This CDR3 reads CASSLGVWAGGYNEQFF. In nucleotides, the CDR3 is TGTGCCAGCAGCTTAGGGGTCTGGGCAGGGGGATACAATGAGCAGTTCTTC.

The rearrangement joins TRBV11-2 to TRBJ1-3; D gene unclear. CDR1 and CDR2 (germline): SGHAT, FQNNGV. The CDR3 totals 15 residues. V dropped 5 bases and J dropped 4 bases, with 15 bases sitting between them. The CDR3 DNA reads as TGTGCCAGCAGCGCACGAGAGACTAGAGGAAACACCATATATTTT. It yields the protein CASSARETRGNTIYF. Drawing the rest from reference TRBV11-2 and TRBJ1-3, the complete variable domain is EAGVAQSPRYKIIEKRQSVAFWCNPISGHATLYWYQQILGQGPKLLIQFQNNGVVDDSQLPKDRFSAERLKGVDSTLKIQPAKLEDSAVYLCASSARETRGNTIYFGEGSWLTVV.

The rearrangement links TRBV20-1 to TRBJ1-2; D is unresolved. This CDR3 contains 14 residues. Trimming stripped 3 bases from V and 2 bases from J, with 13 bases between. CDR1 DFQATT and CDR2 SNEGSKA come from the germline V gene (reference sequence). The chain's CDR3 is CSASFSGGNYGYTF. DNA of the CDR3: TGCAGTGCTAGTTTTTCAGGAGGGAACTATGGCTACACCTTC.

This clone was observed a few times. The chain links TRBV6-5 to TRBJ2-7; 7 nucleotides align to TRBD1. J lost 4 bases, V lost 6 bases, and 12 bases had no gene match. This CDR3 is built from 15 residues. Germline V gene sequence: CDR1 MNHEY, CDR2 SVGAGI. DNA of the CDR3: TGTGCCAGCAGCAGATTCACAGGGGCTCGGTACGAGCAGTACTTC. Residues: CASSRFTGARYEQYF.

The V gene is TRBV7-2, the J gene TRBJ2-7, with D hard to call. V gave up 2 bases and J gave up 0 bases, with 8 bases separating them. This CDR3 region has 14 residues. Germline values: CDR1 SGHTA, CDR2 FQGNSA. DNA for the CDR3: TGTGCCAGCAGCTTATCTCAGAGCTCCTACGAGCAGTACTTC. Translating gives CASSLSQSSYEQYF.

This chain joins TRBV28 and TRBJ2-7; D may match TRBD1 or TRBD2 (5 bases each). V was cut by 9 bases and J by 8 bases, with 17 bases left in between. This CDR3 is built from 12 residues. The germline CDR1 and CDR2 sequences are MDHEN and SYDVKM. The CDR3 nucleotides read TGTGCCAGTCGGGACGGTGAAAAACAGCAGTACTTC. It specifies CASRDGEKQQYF.

This clone has a handful of counts. The same CDR3 can be traced to other DNA sequences in this sample. This CDR3 is CASSQDPGGYEQYF. As DNA, the CDR3 is TGTGCCAGCAGCCAAGATCCCGGGGGATACGAGCAGTACTTC. The chain is built from TRBV14 and TRBJ2-7; D might be TRBD2 (6 bases). The CDR3 spans 14 residues. CDR1 SGHDN and CDR2 FVKESK come from the germline V gene. The V gene lost 0 bases and the J gene lost 4 bases, with 10 bases spanning the gap.

The V gene is TRBV7-6, the J gene TRBJ2-7; D is possibly TRBD2 (6 bases). In germline, CDR1 is SGHVS, CDR2 FNYEAQ. Trimming shortened V by 1 base and J by 3 bases, and 10 bases separated the two germline ends. The CDR3 is made up of 14 amino acids. CDR3: CASSLGGEVYEQYF. CDR3 coding DNA: TGTGCCAGCAGCTTAGGAGGGGAGGTCTACGAGCAGTACTTC.

The chain carries TRBV18 and TRBJ1-1; D unclear. V was shortened by 3 bases and J by 2 bases, with 7 bases between the two germline ends. The CDR3 totals 13 residues. Germline CDR1 and CDR2: KGHSH and LQKENI. As DNA, the CDR3 is TGTGCCAGCTCACCCGTGGAAAACACTGAAGCTTTCTTT. Translating it yields CASSPVENTEAFF.

As regards this clone: The junction shows a germline mismatch at one end, possibly a read error. The chain couples TRBV7-7 to TRBJ2-7; perhaps D is TRBD1 or TRBD2 (5 bases each). Germline assignment: CDR1 SSHAT and CDR2 FNYEAQ (reference sequence). The CDR3 covers 14 residues. The CDR3 reads CASSRDGSSYEQYF. CDR3 bases: TGTGCTAGCAGCCGGGACGGTAGCTCCTACGAGCAGTACTTC.

The chain uses TRBV27 and TRBJ2-7, with a tentative D call TRBD2 (5 bases). The CDR3 has 14 amino acids. The V gene's germline CDR1 is MNHEY and CDR2 SMNVEV (reference sequence). V was pared by 6 bases and J by 6 bases, with 18 bases between. The CDR3 loop is CASSRGLGASEQYF. CDR3 nucleotides: TGTGCCAGCAGCCGAGGGTTAGGAGCATCCGAGCAGTACTTC.